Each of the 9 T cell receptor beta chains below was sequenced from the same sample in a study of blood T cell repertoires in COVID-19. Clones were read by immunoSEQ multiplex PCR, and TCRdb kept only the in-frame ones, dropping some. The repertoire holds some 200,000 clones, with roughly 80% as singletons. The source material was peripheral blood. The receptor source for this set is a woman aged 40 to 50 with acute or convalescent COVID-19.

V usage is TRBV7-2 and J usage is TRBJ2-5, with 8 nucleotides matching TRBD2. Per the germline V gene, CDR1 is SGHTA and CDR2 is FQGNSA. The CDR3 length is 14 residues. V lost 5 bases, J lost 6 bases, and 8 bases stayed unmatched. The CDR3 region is CASSQRRGAQTQYF. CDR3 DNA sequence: TGTGCCAGCAGCCAGCGGCGGGGGGCGCAGACCCAGTACTTC. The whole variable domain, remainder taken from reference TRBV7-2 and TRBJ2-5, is GAGVSQSPSNKVTEKGKDVELRCDPISGHTALYWYRQSLGQGLEFLIYFQGNSAPDKSGLPSDRFSAERTGGSVSTLTIQRTQQEDSAVYLCASSQRRGAQTQYFGPGTRLLVL.

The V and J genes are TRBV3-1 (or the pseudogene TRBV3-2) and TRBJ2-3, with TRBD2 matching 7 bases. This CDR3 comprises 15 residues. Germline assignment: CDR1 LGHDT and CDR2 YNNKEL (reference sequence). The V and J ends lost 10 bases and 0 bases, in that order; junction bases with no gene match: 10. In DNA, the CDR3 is TGTGCCACCTCAGTACGGGGGGACAGCACAGATACGCAGTATTTT. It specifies CATSVRGDSTDTQYF.

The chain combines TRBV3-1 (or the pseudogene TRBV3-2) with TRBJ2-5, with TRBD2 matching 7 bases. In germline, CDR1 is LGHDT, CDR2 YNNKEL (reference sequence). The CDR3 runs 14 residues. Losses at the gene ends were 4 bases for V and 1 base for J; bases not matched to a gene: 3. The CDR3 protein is CASSLGGTQETQYF. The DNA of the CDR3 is TGTGCCAGCAGCCTCGGGGGGACCCAAGAGACCCAGTACTTC.

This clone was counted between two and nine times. CDR3 amino acids: CASSLEVGANSPLHF. In DNA form, the CDR3 reads TGCGCCAGCAGCTTGGAAGTTGGGGCTAATTCACCCCTCCACTTT. V and J are TRBV5-1 and TRBJ1-6; D may be TRBD1 (5 bases). Trimming left V 0 bases short and J 6 bases short, with 10 bases between. Germline assignment: CDR1 SGHRS and CDR2 YFSETQ. The CDR3 is 15 amino acids. The full variable domain, with the rest looked up from reference TRBV5-1 and TRBJ1-6, is KAGVTQTPRYLIKTRGQQVTLSCSPISGHRSVSWYQQTPGQGLQFLFEYFSETQRNKGNFPGRFSGRQFSNSRSEMNVSTLELGDSALYLCASSLEVGANSPLHFGNGTRLTVT.

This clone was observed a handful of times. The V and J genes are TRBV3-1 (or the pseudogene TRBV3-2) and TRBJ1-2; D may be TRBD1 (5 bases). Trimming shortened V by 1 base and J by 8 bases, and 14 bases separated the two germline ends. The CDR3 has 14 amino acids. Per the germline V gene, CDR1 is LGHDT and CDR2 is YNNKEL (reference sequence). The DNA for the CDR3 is TGTGCCAGCAGCCAAGGTGGGGCGGCGAGCGGCTACACCTTC. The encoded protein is CASSQGGAASGYTF.

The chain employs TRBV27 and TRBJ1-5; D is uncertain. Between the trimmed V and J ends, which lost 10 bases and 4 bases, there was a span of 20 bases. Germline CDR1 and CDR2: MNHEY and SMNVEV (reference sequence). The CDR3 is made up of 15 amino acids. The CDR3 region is CATSLGSGRNQPQHF. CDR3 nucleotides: TGTGCCACCTCATTGGGTTCCGGGAGGAATCAGCCCCAGCATTTT.

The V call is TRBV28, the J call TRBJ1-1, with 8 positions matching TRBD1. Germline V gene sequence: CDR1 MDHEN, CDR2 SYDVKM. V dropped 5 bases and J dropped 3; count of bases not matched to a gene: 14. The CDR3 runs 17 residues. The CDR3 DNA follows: TGTGCCAGCAGTGCCCGGACAGGGCATTCCAAGGACACTGAAGCTTTCTTT. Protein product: CASSARTGHSKDTEAFF.

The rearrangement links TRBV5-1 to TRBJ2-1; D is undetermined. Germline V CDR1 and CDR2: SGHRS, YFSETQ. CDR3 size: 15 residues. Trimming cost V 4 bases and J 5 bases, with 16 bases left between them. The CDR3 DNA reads TGCGCCAGCAGCCCCGATCCGACTTCAAACAATGAGCAGTTCTTC. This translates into CASSPDPTSNNEQFF. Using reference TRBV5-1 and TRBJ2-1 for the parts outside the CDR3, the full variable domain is KAGVTQTPRYLIKTRGQQVTLSCSPISGHRSVSWYQQTPGQGLQFLFEYFSETQRNKGNFPGRFSGRQFSNSRSEMNVSTLELGDSALYLCASSPDPTSNNEQFFGPGTRLTVL.

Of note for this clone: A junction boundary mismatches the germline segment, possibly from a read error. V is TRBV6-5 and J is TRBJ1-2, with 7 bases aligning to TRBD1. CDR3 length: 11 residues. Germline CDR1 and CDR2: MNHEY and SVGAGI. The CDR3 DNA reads TGTGCCAGCAGCCTAGGACAGGTGACCCATTTC. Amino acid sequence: CASSLGQVTHF.